Each of the 2 T cell receptor beta chains below was sequenced from the same sample in a study of blood T cell repertoires in COVID-19. Using immunoSEQ multiplex PCR, the repertoire was profiled, and TCRdb retains in-frame clones only, with some absent. The repertoire holds over 200,000 clones, with about 86% as singletons. The sequencing input was peripheral blood. Source of these receptors: a man aged 35 to 55 with active or convalescent COVID-19.

This chain links TRBV29-1 with TRBJ2-2; D uncertain. This CDR3 has 13 amino acids. V lost 6 bases and J 3 bases, leaving 11 bases between the germline ends. Per germline, CDR1 SQVTM and CDR2 ANQGSEA. CDR3: CSVTPPDTGELFF. DNA of the CDR3: TGCAGCGTGACACCTCCCGACACCGGGGAGCTGTTTTTT.

A single count supports this clone. The J gene is TRBJ1-1, the V gene TRBV7-2, with D unclear. CDR3 length: 14 amino acids. Between the trimmed V and J ends, which lost 3 bases and 1 base, there was a span of 9 bases. Germline lookup yields CDR1 SGHTA and CDR2 FQGNSA. The CDR3 region is CASSFVPGNTEAFF. The CDR3 nucleotides are TGTGCCAGCAGCTTCGTCCCGGGGAACACTGAAGCTTTCTTT.